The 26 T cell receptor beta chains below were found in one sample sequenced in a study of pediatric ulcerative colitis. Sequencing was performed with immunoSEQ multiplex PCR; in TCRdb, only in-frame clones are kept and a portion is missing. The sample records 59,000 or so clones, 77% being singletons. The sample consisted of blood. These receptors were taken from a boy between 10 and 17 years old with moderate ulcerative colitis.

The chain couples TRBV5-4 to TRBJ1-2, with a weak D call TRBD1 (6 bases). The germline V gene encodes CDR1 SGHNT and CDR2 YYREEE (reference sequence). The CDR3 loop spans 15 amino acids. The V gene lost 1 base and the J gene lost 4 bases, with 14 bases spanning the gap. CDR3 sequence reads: CASSLPTGTSYGYTF. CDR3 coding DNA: TGTGCCAGCAGCTTGCCGACAGGAACTAGCTATGGCTACACCTTC.

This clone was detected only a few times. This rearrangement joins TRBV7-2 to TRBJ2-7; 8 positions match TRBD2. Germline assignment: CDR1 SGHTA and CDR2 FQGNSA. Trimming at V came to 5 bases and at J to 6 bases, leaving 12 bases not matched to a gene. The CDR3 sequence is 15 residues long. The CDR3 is CASSRSAGGLSEQYF. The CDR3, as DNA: TGTGCCAGCAGCCGGTCTGCGGGGGGCCTAAGCGAGCAGTACTTC.

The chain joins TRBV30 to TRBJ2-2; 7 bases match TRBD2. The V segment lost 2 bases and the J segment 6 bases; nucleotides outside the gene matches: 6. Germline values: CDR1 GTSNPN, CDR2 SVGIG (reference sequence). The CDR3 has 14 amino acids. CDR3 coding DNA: TGTGCCTGGAGTTTTGGGGGGGTGGCCGGGGAGCTGTTTTTT. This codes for CAWSFGGVAGELFF.

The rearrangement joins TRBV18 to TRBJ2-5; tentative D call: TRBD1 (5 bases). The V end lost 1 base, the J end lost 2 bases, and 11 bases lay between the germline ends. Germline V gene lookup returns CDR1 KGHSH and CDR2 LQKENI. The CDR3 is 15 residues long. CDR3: CASSPQSAGQETQYF. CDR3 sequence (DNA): TGTGCCAGCTCACCACAATCGGCAGGGCAAGAGACCCAGTACTTC.

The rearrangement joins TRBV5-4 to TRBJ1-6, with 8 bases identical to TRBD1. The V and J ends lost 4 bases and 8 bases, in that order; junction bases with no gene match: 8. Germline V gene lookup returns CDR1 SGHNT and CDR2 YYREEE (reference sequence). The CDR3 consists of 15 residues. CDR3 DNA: TGTGCCAGCAGCCTGCTCGGGACAGGAGATTCACCCCTCCACTTT. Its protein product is CASSLLGTGDSPLHF. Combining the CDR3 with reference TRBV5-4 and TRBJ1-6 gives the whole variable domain ETGVTQSPTHLIKTRGQQVTLRCSSQSGHNTVSWYQQALGQGPQFIFQYYREEENGRGNFPPRFSGLQFPNYSSELNVNALELDDSALYLCASSLLGTGDSPLHFGNGTRLTVT.

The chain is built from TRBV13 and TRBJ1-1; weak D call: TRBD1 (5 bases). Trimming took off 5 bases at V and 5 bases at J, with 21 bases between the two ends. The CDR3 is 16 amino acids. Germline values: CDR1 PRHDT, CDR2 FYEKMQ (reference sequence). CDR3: CASSPTHRRWMTEAFF. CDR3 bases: TGTGCCAGCAGCCCTACCCACAGGCGATGGATGACTGAAGCTTTCTTT.

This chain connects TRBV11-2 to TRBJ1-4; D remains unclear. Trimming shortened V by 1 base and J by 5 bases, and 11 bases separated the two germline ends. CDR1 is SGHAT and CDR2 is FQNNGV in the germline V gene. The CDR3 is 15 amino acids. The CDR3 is CASSLVLARNEKLFF. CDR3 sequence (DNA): TGTGCCAGCAGCTTAGTTTTAGCAAGAAATGAAAAACTGTTTTTT.

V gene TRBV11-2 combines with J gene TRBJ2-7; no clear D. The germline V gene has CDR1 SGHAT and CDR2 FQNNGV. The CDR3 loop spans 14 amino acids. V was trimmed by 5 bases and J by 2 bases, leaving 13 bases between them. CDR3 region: CASSPDHGPYEQYF. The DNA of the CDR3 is TGTGCCAGCAGCCCAGACCACGGTCCCTACGAGCAGTACTTC. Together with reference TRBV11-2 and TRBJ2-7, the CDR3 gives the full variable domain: EAGVAQSPRYKIIEKRQSVAFWCNPISGHATLYWYQQILGQGPKLLIQFQNNGVVDDSQLPKDRFSAERLKGVDSTLKIQPAKLEDSAVYLCASSPDHGPYEQYFGPGTRLTVT.

The CDR3 sequence: CASTEYRGFGYTF. In DNA form, the CDR3 reads TGTGCCAGCACCGAATACAGGGGATTTGGCTACACCTTC. V gene TRBV7-2 combines with J gene TRBJ1-2, with 7 bases aligning to TRBD1. CDR1 SGHTA and CDR2 FQGNSA come from the germline V gene. Germline trimming cut 7 bases from V and 7 bases from J; bases unmatched to any gene: 9. The CDR3 loop spans 13 amino acids. Full variable domain (remainder filled in from reference TRBV7-2 and TRBJ1-2): GAGVSQSPSNKVTEKGKDVELRCDPISGHTALYWYRQSLGQGLEFLIYFQGNSAPDKSGLPSDRFSAERTGGSVSTLTIQRTQQEDSAVYLCASTEYRGFGYTFGSGTRLTVV.

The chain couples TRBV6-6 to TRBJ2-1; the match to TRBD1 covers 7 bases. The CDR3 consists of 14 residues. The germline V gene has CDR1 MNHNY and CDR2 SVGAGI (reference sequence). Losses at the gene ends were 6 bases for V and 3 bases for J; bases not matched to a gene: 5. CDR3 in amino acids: CASSYRGFYNEQFF. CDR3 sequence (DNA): TGTGCCAGCAGCTACAGGGGATTCTACAATGAGCAGTTCTTC.

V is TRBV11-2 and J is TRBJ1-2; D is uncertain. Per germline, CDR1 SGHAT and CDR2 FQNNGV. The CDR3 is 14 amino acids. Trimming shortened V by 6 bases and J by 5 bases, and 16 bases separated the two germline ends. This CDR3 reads CASRRGFRGYGYTF. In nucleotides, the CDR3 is TGTGCCAGCAGACGCGGCTTCCGGGGATATGGCTACACCTTC. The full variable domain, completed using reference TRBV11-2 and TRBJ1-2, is EAGVAQSPRYKIIEKRQSVAFWCNPISGHATLYWYQQILGQGPKLLIQFQNNGVVDDSQLPKDRFSAERLKGVDSTLKIQPAKLEDSAVYLCASRRGFRGYGYTFGSGTRLTVV.

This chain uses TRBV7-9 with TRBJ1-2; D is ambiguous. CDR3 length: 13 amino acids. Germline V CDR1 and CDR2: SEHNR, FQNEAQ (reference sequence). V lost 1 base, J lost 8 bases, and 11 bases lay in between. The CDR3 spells CASSLGGGIGYTF. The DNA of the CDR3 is TGTGCCAGCAGCTTAGGGGGAGGGATCGGCTACACCTTC.

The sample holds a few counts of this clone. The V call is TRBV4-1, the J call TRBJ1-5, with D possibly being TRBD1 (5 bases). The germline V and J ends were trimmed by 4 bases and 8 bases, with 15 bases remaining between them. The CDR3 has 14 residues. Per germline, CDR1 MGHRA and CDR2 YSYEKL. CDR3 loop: CASSPQSVGEPQHF. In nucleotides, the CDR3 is TGCGCCAGCAGCCCTCAAAGTGTGGGGGAGCCCCAGCATTTT.

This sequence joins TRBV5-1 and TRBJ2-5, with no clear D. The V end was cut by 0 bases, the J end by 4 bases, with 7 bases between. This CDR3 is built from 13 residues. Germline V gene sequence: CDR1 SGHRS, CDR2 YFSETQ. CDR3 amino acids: CASSLGVAETQYF. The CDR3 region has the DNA TGCGCCAGCAGCTTGGGGGTTGCAGAGACCCAGTACTTC.

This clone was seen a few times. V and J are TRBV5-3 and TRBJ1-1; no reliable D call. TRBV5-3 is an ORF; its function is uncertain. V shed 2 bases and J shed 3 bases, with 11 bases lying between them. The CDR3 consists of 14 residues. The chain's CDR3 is CARSFRSGDTEAFF. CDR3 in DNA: TGTGCCAGAAGCTTTCGGAGCGGGGACACTGAAGCTTTCTTT.

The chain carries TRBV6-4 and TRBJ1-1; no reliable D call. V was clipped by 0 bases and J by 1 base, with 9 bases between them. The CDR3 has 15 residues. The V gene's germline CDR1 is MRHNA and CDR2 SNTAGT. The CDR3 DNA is TGTGCCAGCAGTGACTCTATAGACGGGAACACTGAAGCTTTCTTT. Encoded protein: CASSDSIDGNTEAFF.

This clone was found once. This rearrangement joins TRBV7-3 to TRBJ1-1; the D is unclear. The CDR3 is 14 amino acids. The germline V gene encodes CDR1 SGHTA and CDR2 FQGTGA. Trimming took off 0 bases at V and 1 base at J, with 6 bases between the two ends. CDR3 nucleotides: TGTGCCAGCAGCTTAACGAGTCAGAACACTGAAGCTTTCTTT. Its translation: CASSLTSQNTEAFF. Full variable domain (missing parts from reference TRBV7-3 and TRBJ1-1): GAGVSQTPSNKVTEKGKYVELRCDPISGHTALYWYRQSLGQGPEFLIYFQGTGAADDSGLPNDRFFAVRPEGSVSTLKIQRTERGDSAVYLCASSLTSQNTEAFFGQGTRLTVV.

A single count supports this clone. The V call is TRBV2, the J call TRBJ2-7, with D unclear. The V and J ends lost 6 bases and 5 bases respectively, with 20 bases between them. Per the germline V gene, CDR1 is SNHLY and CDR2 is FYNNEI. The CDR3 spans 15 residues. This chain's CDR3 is CASSAFGSQRDEQYF. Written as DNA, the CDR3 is TGTGCCAGCAGCGCCTTCGGGTCCCAACGGGACGAGCAGTACTTC.

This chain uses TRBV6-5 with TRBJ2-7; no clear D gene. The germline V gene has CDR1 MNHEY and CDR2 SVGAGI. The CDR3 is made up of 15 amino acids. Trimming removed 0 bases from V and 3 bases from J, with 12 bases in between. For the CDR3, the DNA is TGTGCCAGCAGTTACTCCCAGTTGAAAAGCTACGAGCAGTACTTC. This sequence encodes CASSYSQLKSYEQYF.

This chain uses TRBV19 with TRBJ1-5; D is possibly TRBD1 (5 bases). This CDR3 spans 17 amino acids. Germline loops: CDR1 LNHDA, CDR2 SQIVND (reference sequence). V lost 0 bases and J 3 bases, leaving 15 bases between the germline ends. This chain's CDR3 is CASSIDREGNYNQPQHF. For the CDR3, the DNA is TGTGCCAGTAGTATAGATAGGGAGGGGAATTACAATCAGCCCCAGCATTTT.

This chain's CDR3 is CASSRQRYSGANVLTF. The CDR3 coding sequence is TGTGCCAGCAGCCGACAGAGATACTCTGGGGCCAACGTCCTGACTTTC. The rearrangement uses TRBV5-5 and TRBJ2-6; D might be TRBD1 (5 bases). V was cut by 4 bases and J by 0 bases, with 11 bases left in between. Germline V CDR1 and CDR2: SGHKS, YYEKEE (reference sequence). This CDR3 spans 16 amino acids.

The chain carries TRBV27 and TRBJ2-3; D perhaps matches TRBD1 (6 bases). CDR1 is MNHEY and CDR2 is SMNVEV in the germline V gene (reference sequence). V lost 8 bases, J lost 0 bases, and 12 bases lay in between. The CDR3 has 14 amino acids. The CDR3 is CASRGQGSTDTQYF. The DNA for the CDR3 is TGTGCCAGCCGAGGGCAGGGGAGCACAGATACGCAGTATTTT.

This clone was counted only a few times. CDR3 sequence: CASSRGLAKQFF. CDR3 in DNA: TGTGCCAGCAGCCGCGGACTAGCGAAGCAGTTCTTC. V gene TRBV5-5 combines with J gene TRBJ2-1; 9 nucleotides match TRBD2. Germline values: CDR1 SGHKS, CDR2 YYEKEE (reference sequence). V gave up 4 bases and J gave up 11 bases; unmatched junction bases: 4. The CDR3 consists of 12 residues.

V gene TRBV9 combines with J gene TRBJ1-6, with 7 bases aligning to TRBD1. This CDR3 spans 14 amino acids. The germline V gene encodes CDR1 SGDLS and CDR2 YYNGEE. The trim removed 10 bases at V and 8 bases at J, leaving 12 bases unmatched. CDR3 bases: TGTGCCCGCCGGGACAGTATTATCGATTCACCCCTCCACTTT. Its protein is CARRDSIIDSPLHF.

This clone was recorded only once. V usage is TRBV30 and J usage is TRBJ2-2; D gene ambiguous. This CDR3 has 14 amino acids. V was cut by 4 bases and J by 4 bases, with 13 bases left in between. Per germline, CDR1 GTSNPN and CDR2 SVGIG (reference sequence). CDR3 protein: CAWNGHVLTGELFF. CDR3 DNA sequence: TGTGCCTGGAATGGTCATGTTCTCACCGGGGAGCTGTTTTTT.

The CDR3 bases are TGCAGCGTTTTCCCACGATACCTCAGGGGCATTACCTACAATGAGCAGTTCTTC. Translated: CSVFPRYLRGITYNEQFF. The V gene is TRBV29-1, the J gene TRBJ2-1, with D possibly TRBD1 on 6 matching bases. Germline V gene data show CDR1 as SQVTM and CDR2 as ANQGSEA. The CDR3 runs to 18 residues. With 5 bases removed from V and 2 bases from J, the gap between germline ends came to 25 bases.